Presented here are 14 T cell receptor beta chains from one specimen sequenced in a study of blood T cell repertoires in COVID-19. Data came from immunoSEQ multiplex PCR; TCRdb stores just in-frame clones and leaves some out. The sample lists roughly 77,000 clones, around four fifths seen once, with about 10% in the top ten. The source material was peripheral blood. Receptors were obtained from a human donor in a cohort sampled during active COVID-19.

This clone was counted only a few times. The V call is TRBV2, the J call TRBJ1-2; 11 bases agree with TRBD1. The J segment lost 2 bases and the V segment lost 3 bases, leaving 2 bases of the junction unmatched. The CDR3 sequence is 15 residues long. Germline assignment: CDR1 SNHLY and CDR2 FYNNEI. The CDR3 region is CASSDGTGGNYGYTF. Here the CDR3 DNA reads TGTGCCAGCAGTGATGGGACAGGGGGAAACTATGGCTACACCTTC.

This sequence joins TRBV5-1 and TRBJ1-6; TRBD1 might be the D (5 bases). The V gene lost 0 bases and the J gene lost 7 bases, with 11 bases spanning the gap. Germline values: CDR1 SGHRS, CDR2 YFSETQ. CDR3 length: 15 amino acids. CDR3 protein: CASSLGRASNSPLHF. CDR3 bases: TGCGCCAGCAGCTTGGGCAGGGCGTCCAATTCACCCCTCCACTTT.

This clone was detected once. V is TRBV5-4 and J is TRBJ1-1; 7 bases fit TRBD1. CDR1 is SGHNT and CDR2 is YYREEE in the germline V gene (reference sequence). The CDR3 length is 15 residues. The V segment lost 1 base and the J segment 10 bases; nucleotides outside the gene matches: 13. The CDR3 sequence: CASSLRDSDLSAAFF. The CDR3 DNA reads TGTGCCAGCAGCTTGCGGGACAGCGACCTCTCGGCAGCTTTCTTT.

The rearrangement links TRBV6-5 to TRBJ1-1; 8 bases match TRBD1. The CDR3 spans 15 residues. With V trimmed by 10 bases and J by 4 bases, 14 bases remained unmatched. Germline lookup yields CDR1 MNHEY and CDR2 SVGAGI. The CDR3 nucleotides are TGTGCCATCAAACCGACAGGGGCCTTGGGCACTGAAGCTTTCTTT. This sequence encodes CAIKPTGALGTEAFF.

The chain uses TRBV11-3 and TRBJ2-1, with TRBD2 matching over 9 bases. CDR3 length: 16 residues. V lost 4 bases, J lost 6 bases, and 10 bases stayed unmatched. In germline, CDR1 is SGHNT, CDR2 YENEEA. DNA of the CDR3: TGTGCCAGCAGCTCCGGGGGTGCGGGGGGGCGCAATGAGCAGTTCTTC. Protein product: CASSSGGAGGRNEQFF.

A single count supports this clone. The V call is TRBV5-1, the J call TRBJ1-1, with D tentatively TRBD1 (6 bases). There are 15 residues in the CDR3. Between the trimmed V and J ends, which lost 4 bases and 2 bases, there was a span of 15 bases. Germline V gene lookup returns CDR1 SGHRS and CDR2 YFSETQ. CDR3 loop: CASSESGTTNTEAFF. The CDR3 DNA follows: TGCGCCAGCAGCGAATCCGGGACAACCAACACTGAAGCTTTCTTT.

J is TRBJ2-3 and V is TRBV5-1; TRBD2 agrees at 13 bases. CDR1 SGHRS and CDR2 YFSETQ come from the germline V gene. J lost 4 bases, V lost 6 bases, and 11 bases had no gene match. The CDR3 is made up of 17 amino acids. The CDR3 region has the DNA TGCGCCAGCACCATACGGACTAGCGGGGGAGTGGCAGATACGCAGTATTTT. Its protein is CASTIRTSGGVADTQYF.

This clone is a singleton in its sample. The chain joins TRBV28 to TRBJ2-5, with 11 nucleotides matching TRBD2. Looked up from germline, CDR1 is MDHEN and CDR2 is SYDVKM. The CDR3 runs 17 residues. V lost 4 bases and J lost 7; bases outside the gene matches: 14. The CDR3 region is CASSSPASGGTRGTQYF. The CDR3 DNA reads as TGTGCCAGCAGTTCCCCGGCTAGCGGGGGGACGCGGGGGACCCAGTACTTC.

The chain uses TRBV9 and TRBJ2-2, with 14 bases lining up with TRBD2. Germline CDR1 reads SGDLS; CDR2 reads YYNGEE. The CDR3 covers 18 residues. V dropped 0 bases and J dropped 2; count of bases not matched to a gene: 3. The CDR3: CASSVAGLAGGNTGELFF. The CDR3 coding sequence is TGTGCCAGCAGCGTAGCAGGACTAGCGGGGGGAAACACCGGGGAGCTGTTTTTT.

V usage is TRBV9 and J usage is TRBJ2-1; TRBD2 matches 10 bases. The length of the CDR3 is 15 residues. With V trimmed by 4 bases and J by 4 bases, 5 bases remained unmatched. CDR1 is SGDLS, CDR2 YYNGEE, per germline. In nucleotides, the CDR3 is TGTGCCAGCAGCTCTAGCGGGGGCCGATACAATGAGCAGTTCTTC. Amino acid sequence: CASSSSGGRYNEQFF.

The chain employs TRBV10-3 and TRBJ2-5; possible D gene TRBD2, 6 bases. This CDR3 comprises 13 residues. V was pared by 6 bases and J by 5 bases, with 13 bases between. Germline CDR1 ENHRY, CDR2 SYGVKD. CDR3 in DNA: TGTGCCATCAGGCGGGGCGGAGGGGAGACCCAGTACTTC. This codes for CAIRRGGGETQYF.

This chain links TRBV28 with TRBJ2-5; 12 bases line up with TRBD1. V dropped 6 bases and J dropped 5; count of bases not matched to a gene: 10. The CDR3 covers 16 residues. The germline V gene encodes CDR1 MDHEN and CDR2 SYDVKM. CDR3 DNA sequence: TGTGCCAGCAGATCCTCCGGGACAGGGGGCTATGAGACCCAGTACTTC. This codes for CASRSSGTGGYETQYF.

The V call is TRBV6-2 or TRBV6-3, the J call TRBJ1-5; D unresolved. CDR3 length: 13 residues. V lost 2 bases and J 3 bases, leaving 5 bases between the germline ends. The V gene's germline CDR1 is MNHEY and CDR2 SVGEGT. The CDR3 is CASSYSFNQPQHF. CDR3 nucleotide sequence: TGTGCCAGCAGTTACAGCTTCAATCAGCCCCAGCATTTT.

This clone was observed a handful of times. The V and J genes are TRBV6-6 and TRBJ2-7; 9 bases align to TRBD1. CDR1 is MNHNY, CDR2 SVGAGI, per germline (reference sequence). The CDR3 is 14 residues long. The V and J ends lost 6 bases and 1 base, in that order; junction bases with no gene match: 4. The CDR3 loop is CASSRTGDSYEQYF. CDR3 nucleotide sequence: TGTGCCAGCAGCCGGACAGGGGATTCCTACGAGCAGTACTTC.